These 27 T cell receptor beta chains came from one sample sequenced in a study of Ad26.COV2.S vaccination and SARS-CoV-2 variants. Indicated treatment: 15 to 20 received Ad26.COV2.S at low or high dose, single or two shots; about 5 received placebo; per-sample allocation not given. Sampling happened 63 days after the first vaccine or placebo injection. Profiling relied on immunoSEQ multiplex PCR, and the TCRdb table lists in-frame clones only, not all of them. The sample carries roughly 300,000 clones, 70% to 90% recorded once. The source material was peripheral blood, sampled in a trial of Ad26.COV2.S vaccine versus placebo. The origin of the receptors is a person aged 18-65 years who received the Ad26.COV2.S COVID-19 vaccine or a placebo.

The gene calls are TRBV6-5 and TRBJ2-1, with TRBD1 as a possible D gene (5 bases). The CDR3 contains 12 residues. Looked up from germline, CDR1 is MNHEY and CDR2 is SVGAGI. Trimming removed 0 bases from V and 11 bases from J, with 8 bases in between. The CDR3 bases are TGTGCCAGCAGTTACTCGAGACAGAAGCAGTTCTTC. As protein: CASSYSRQKQFF.

This clone occurred a few times. The chain employs TRBV5-1 and TRBJ2-7; 8 bases are a match to TRBD2. CDR1 is SGHRS, CDR2 YFSETQ, per germline. J lost 1 base, V lost 0 bases, and 6 bases had no gene match. The CDR3 covers 16 residues. The CDR3 here is CASSLVPSGLSYEQYF. DNA of the CDR3: TGCGCCAGCAGCTTGGTTCCTAGCGGGTTATCCTACGAGCAGTACTTC.

Regarding this clone: Germline and junction disagree at one end, which may indicate a read error. The chain is built from TRBV6-4 and TRBJ2-1; 7 bases line up with TRBD1. CDR1 and CDR2 from the germline V gene are MRHNA and SNTAGT. The CDR3 consists of 14 residues. The CDR3 region is CAGRLTGQNNEQFF. The CDR3 nucleotides read TGTGCCGGCAGACTAACGGGACAGAATAATGAGCAGTTCTTC.

V is TRBV2 and J is TRBJ1-2, with a possible D match to TRBD1 (5 bases). This CDR3 spans 13 amino acids. V was shortened by 7 bases and J by 4 bases, with 13 bases between the two germline ends. Germline V lookup: CDR1 SNHLY, CDR2 FYNNEI. CDR3 DNA: TGTGCCAGCACCAGGGCGTATGGCTATGGCTACACCTTC. Translated: CASTRAYGYGYTF.

The V call is TRBV7-6, the J call TRBJ2-3; D is tentatively TRBD1 or TRBD2 (5 bases each). The CDR3 loop spans 15 amino acids. The V end lost 0 bases, the J end lost 3 bases, and 10 bases lay between the germline ends. Per the germline V gene, CDR1 is SGHVS and CDR2 is FNYEAQ. DNA of the CDR3: TGTGCCAGCAGCTTAGCGTTCAGGGAGACAGATACGCAGTATTTT. Protein: CASSLAFRETDTQYF.

The V call is TRBV11-2, the J call TRBJ2-7; 7 bases are a match to TRBD2. Trimming at V came to 1 base and at J to 3 bases, leaving 12 bases not matched to a gene. The CDR3 runs 17 residues. Germline V gene lookup returns CDR1 SGHAT and CDR2 FQNNGV. CDR3 nucleotide sequence: TGTGCCAGCAGCTTAGGTAGCCCAGCGGGACGGATCTACGAGCAGTACTTC. This encodes CASSLGSPAGRIYEQYF.

Only a few counts were recorded for this clone. The J gene is TRBJ1-5, the V gene TRBV19; 9 bases align to TRBD1. The germline CDR1 and CDR2 sequences are LNHDA and SQIVND (reference sequence). The CDR3 extends over 15 amino acids. V lost 4 bases to trimming and J lost 9 bases; unmatched junction nucleotides: 10. The CDR3 coding sequence is TGTGCCAGTAGTACCTCCGGGACAGGGATAGGGCCCCAGCATTTT. The encoded protein is CASSTSGTGIGPQHF.

The chain carries TRBV4-3 and TRBJ2-5, with D tentatively TRBD1 or TRBD2 (6 bases each). Trimming stripped 0 bases from V and 4 bases from J, with 18 bases between. Germline CDR1 is LGHNA and CDR2 is YSLEER. There are 17 residues in the CDR3. The CDR3 is CASSQDLEGGPGETQYF. In nucleotides, the CDR3 is TGCGCCAGCAGCCAAGATCTCGAGGGGGGTCCGGGAGAGACCCAGTACTTC.

This clone was seen only once. The chain recombines TRBV7-9 with TRBJ2-1; TRBD2 matches 8 bases. V dropped 0 bases and J dropped 3; count of bases not matched to a gene: 1. This CDR3 spans 15 amino acids. Germline V gene sequence: CDR1 SEHNR, CDR2 FQNEAQ (reference sequence). Written as DNA, the CDR3 is TGTGCCAGCAGCTTAGCGCGGGGGGTCTACAATGAGCAGTTCTTC. It is translated as CASSLARGVYNEQFF.

The chain is built from TRBV27 and TRBJ2-7, with D possibly being TRBD1 or TRBD2 (6 bases each). The V and J ends lost 5 bases and 3 bases respectively, with 14 bases between them. CDR3 size: 14 residues. Per the germline V gene, CDR1 is MNHEY and CDR2 is SMNVEV (reference sequence). CDR3 sequence reads: CASSLRGAGYEQYF. The CDR3 DNA follows: TGTGCCAGCAGTCTTAGGGGGGCCGGCTACGAGCAGTACTTC.

The V and J genes are TRBV5-1 and TRBJ1-2, with D possibly being TRBD1 (6 bases). V lost 0 bases and J 0 bases, leaving 9 bases between the germline ends. The germline V gene has CDR1 SGHRS and CDR2 YFSETQ. The CDR3 is 15 residues long. For the CDR3, the DNA is TGCGCCAGCAGCTTGGAGGGGGGCGCTAACTATGGCTACACCTTC. Encoded protein: CASSLEGGANYGYTF.

The chain couples TRBV4-1 to TRBJ2-7, with D tentatively TRBD1 or TRBD2 (6 bases each). The CDR3 extends over 14 amino acids. CDR1 and CDR2 from the germline V gene are MGHRA and YSYEKL. The ends were cut back, 5 bases at V and 7 bases at J, with 18 bases in the middle. CDR3 protein: CASSTGVGGREQYF. The CDR3 DNA reads TGCGCCAGCAGCACGGGAGTAGGGGGGAGGGAGCAGTACTTC.

This clone appeared a single time. The chain joins TRBV5-4 to TRBJ1-1, with no clear D. Trimming removed 3 bases at V and 4 bases at J, with 13 bases between. The CDR3 spans 14 residues. Germline loops: CDR1 SGHNT, CDR2 YYREEE (reference sequence). The CDR3 region is CASSSARGITEAFF. For the CDR3, the DNA is TGTGCCAGCAGCTCCGCCCGGGGAATCACTGAAGCTTTCTTT.

The chain employs TRBV7-3 and TRBJ2-3; no firm D call. Germline-derived CDR1 and CDR2 are SGHTA and FQGTGA. The V and J ends lost 1 base and 2 bases respectively, with 4 bases between them. The CDR3 runs 13 residues. The CDR3 DNA follows: TGTGCCAGCAGCTTAATGAACACAGATACGCAGTATTTT. The encoded protein is CASSLMNTDTQYF.

The V and J genes are TRBV7-9 and TRBJ2-2, with 8 bases fitting TRBD1. Germline loops: CDR1 SEHNR, CDR2 FQNEAQ (reference sequence). The trim removed 5 bases at V and 7 bases at J, leaving 6 bases unmatched. The length of the CDR3 is 14 residues. CDR3 nucleotides: TGTGCCAGCAGCCAGGACAGGGACAACGGGGAGCTGTTTTTT. This gives the protein CASSQDRDNGELFF.

V is TRBV24-1 and J is TRBJ2-3; D is unclear. CDR3 length: 14 residues. Trimming cost V 3 bases and J 7 bases, with 13 bases left between them. Germline loops: CDR1 KGHDR, CDR2 SFDVKD. The CDR3 loop is CATSDLMPENTQYF. For the CDR3, the DNA is TGTGCCACCAGTGATCTTATGCCCGAAAATACGCAGTATTTT.

The V and J genes are TRBV12-3 or TRBV12-4 and TRBJ2-1, with D possibly TRBD1 on 6 matching bases. Trimming took off 5 bases at V and 12 bases at J, with 14 bases between the two ends. The CDR3 is 12 residues long. In DNA, the CDR3 is TGTGCCAGCAGTCCACAACAGGGTCCGCAGTTCTTC. The encoded protein is CASSPQQGPQFF.

This chain joins TRBV12-5 and TRBJ1-2; no clear D. The CDR3 is made up of 14 amino acids. V was clipped by 5 bases and J by 4 bases, with 14 bases between them. Germline V gene lookup returns CDR1 LGHNT and CDR2 FRNRAP. The CDR3 reads CASGVGSAAYGYTF. The CDR3 DNA reads TGTGCTAGTGGTGTGGGGTCCGCGGCCTATGGCTACACCTTC.

The chain links TRBV28 to TRBJ1-4, with unresolved D. Trimming removed 1 base at V and 4 bases at J, with 7 bases between. Germline lookup yields CDR1 MDHEN and CDR2 SYDVKM. This CDR3 spans 14 amino acids. CDR3: CASSLLQDNEKLFF. The DNA for the CDR3 is TGTGCCAGCAGTTTATTGCAGGATAATGAAAAACTGTTTTTT.

This chain connects TRBV27 to TRBJ1-6, with a weak D call TRBD1 (6 bases). CDR1 MNHEY and CDR2 SMNVEV come from the germline V gene (reference sequence). The CDR3 totals 16 residues. Trimming removed 7 bases at V and 5 bases at J, with 18 bases between. The CDR3, as DNA: TGTGCCAGCAAAAATAACAGGGCGTCGAATAATTCACCCCTCCACTTT. It yields the protein CASKNNRASNNSPLHF.

The rearrangement uses TRBV7-9 and TRBJ2-7; TRBD1 agrees at 7 bases. Looked up from germline, CDR1 is SEHNR and CDR2 is FQNEAQ (reference sequence). V lost 2 bases and J lost 3; bases outside the gene matches: 4. The CDR3 is 14 amino acids. In DNA form, the CDR3 reads TGTGCCAGCAGCTTACCCGCAGGGGGCTACGAGCAGTACTTC. Its protein product is CASSLPAGGYEQYF.

This chain uses TRBV3-1 (or the pseudogene TRBV3-2) with TRBJ2-7, with D unclear. CDR3 length: 13 amino acids. The V gene lost 4 bases and the J gene lost 7 bases, with 14 bases spanning the gap. CDR1 and CDR2 (germline): LGHDT, YNNKEL (reference sequence). The CDR3 protein is CASSPGPPGEQYF. The CDR3, as DNA: TGTGCCAGCAGCCCGGGCCCCCCCGGGGAGCAGTACTTC.

This clone occurred once. This chain uses TRBV5-1 with TRBJ2-1; 9 nucleotides agree with TRBD2. Trimming at V came to 4 bases and at J to 7 bases, leaving 3 bases not matched to a gene. Germline loops: CDR1 SGHRS, CDR2 YFSETQ. CDR3 length equals 13 residues. CDR3 in DNA: TGCGCCAGCAGCGATAGCGGGAGTAATGAGCAGTTCTTC. Protein: CASSDSGSNEQFF.

The rearrangement links TRBV27 to TRBJ1-5; D not resolved. Deletions cut 4 bases from V and 5 bases from J, with 15 bases between. Germline V gives CDR1 MNHEY, CDR2 SMNVEV (reference sequence). The CDR3 covers 15 residues. DNA of the CDR3: TGTGCCAGCAGTTATGAGAGAACAGCTGATCAGCCCCAGCATTTT. It encodes CASSYERTADQPQHF.

The V gene is TRBV14, the J gene TRBJ2-2; TRBD2 might be the D (5 bases). The CDR3 is 14 amino acids. V lost 3 bases and J lost 6, with 11 bases in between. The germline V gene encodes CDR1 SGHDN and CDR2 FVKESK. This CDR3 is CASSHGERSGELFF. The CDR3 DNA reads TGTGCCAGCAGCCACGGGGAGCGGTCCGGGGAGCTGTTTTTT.

This clone was counted a single time. The V call is TRBV28, the J call TRBJ2-6, with 11 bases matching TRBD1. The CDR3 spans 20 residues. Germline V gene sequence: CDR1 MDHEN, CDR2 SYDVKM. V was pared by 5 bases and J by 0 bases, with 12 bases of the junction left unmatched. CDR3 in DNA: TGTGCCAGCAGTCCGTGGACAGGGGGCACGCCAGGCTCTGGGGCCAACGTCCTGACTTTC. It encodes CASSPWTGGTPGSGANVLTF. Variable domain in full (rest from reference TRBV28 and TRBJ2-6): DVKVTQSSRYLVKRTGEKVFLECVQDMDHENMFWYRQDPGLGLRLIYFSYDVKMKEKGDIPEGYSVSREKKERFSLILESASTNQTSMYLCASSPWTGGTPGSGANVLTFGAGSRLTVL.

This clone was seen a few times. The genes are TRBV4-3 and TRBJ2-1, with TRBD1 identical over 7 bases. This CDR3 has 16 amino acids. The germline gives CDR1 LGHNA, CDR2 YSLEER. After removal of 0 bases from V and 5 bases from J, the junction contained 7 bases not matched to a gene. The CDR3 sequence: CASSQDRGLRHNEQFF. CDR3 sequence (DNA): TGCGCCAGCAGCCAAGATAGGGGGCTACGACACAATGAGCAGTTCTTC.